This is a list of T cell receptor beta chains from one sample in a study of blood T cell repertoires in COVID-19. Clones were sequenced by immunoSEQ multiplex PCR, and TCRdb holds only the in-frame ones, with some missing. This table holds around 150,000 clones, 75% to 90% found once. The sequencing sample was made of PBMCs or T cells enriched from blood (not recorded which). The receptors come from a man between 70 and 80 years old who had been exposed to COVID-19. Both conserved end residues are part of each CDR3. Each record gives: D gene, J gene, V gene, clone size, CDR3 DNA, CDR3 protein. The D gene is left open where the match is weak. The size of a clone is reported for some rows only, either as once, few or many, or as a class for expanded clones.

.,TRBJ2-3,TRBV18,.,TGTGCCAGCTCTCCTAGCACAGATACGCAGTATTTT,CASSPSTDTQYF
.,TRBJ1-4,TRBV3-1/TRBV3-2,.,TGTGCCAGCAGGGCAGGTCGGGAGGGAAAACTGTTTTTT,CASRAGREGKLFF
TRBD1,TRBJ2-2,TRBV18,.,TGTGCCAGCTCACTACAGGGGGCCGGGGAGCTGTTTTTT,CASSLQGAGELFF
.,TRBJ1-1,TRBV6-5,.,TGTGCCAGCAGCGAGGGGGAGAACACTGAAGCTTTCTTT,CASSEGENTEAFF
.,TRBJ2-7,TRBV15,.,TGTGCCACCAGCAGAGATCCTGTCCAGTCCTACGAGCAGTACTTC,CATSRDPVQSYEQYF
.,TRBJ2-7,TRBV12-3/TRBV12-4,.,TGTGCCAGCAGCCGGACGGGATCCTACGAGCAGTACTTC,CASSRTGSYEQYF
TRBD1,TRBJ2-5,TRBV2,.,TGTGCCAGCAGTCCGACAGGGGTAGGCCAAGAGACCCAGTACTTC,CASSPTGVGQETQYF
.,TRBJ2-3,TRBV19,.,TGTGCCAGTAGTATCGACAGGCAAGATACGCAGTATTTT,CASSIDRQDTQYF
.,TRBJ1-1,TRBV11-2,.,TGTGCCAGCAGCTTCCTAAGCGACGGTGAAGCTTTCTTT,CASSFLSDGEAFF
TRBD1,TRBJ1-6,TRBV7-9,once,TGTGCCAGCAGCTTAAACAGGGGAGATTCACCCCTCCACTTT,CASSLNRGDSPLHF
.,TRBJ2-3,TRBV4-2,.,TGTGCCAGCAGCCAGGGGACAAGTCCAGATACGCAGTATTTT,CASSQGTSPDTQYF
TRBD2,TRBJ2-1,TRBV19,.,TGTGCCAGTAGTATAGGACCTCCAGCCGCGGGAGGACGCAATGAGCAGTTCTTC,CASSIGPPAAGGRNEQFF
.,TRBJ1-2,TRBV4-1,.,TGCGCCAGCAGCCAAGTGCAGGGTTTAAGCTACACCTTC,CASSQVQGLSYTF
TRBD2,TRBJ2-2,TRBV19,.,TGTGCCAGTAGTACCCGTAGGTCTTCCGGCGGGGGGGCCGGGGAGCTGTTTTTT,CASSTRRSSGGGAGELFF
TRBD1,TRBJ1-6,TRBV6-5,.,TGTGCCAGCAGTATTGGACAGGGGGCGCGATCACCCCTCCACTTT,CASSIGQGARSPLHF
TRBD2,TRBJ2-6,TRBV19,.,TGTGCCAGTAGTAGAGGACTAGCGGGAGACTCTGGGGCCAACGTCCTGACTTTC,CASSRGLAGDSGANVLTF
TRBD2,TRBJ2-7,TRBV9,.,TGTGCCAGCAGCGTAGCAGAGGTGATAGCGGGAGAGCAGTACTTC,CASSVAEVIAGEQYF
.,TRBJ1-1,TRBV5-5,.,TGTGCCAGCAACCTAGGGGGGAACACTGAAGCTTTCTTT,CASNLGGNTEAFF
TRBD1,TRBJ2-3,TRBV12-5,.,TGTGCTAGTGGTCTCGGACAGGAGGCAGATACGCAGTATTTT,CASGLGQEADTQYF
.,TRBJ2-5,TRBV5-6,.,TGTGCCAGCAGCTTGTTGACAGGAAAACAAGAGACCCAGTACTTC,CASSLLTGKQETQYF
.,TRBJ1-6,TRBV19,.,TGTGCCAGTAGTATCACACAATATAATTCACCCCTCCACTTT,CASSITQYNSPLHF
TRBD1,TRBJ1-1,TRBV28,.,TGTGCCAGCGTACCAGGGGTAGGGACAGGTAACACTGAAGCTTTCTTT,CASVPGVGTGNTEAFF
TRBD2,TRBJ2-5,TRBV7-2,.,TGTGCCAGCAGACAGACCGGGACTAGAGGCCAAGAGACCCAGTACTTC,CASRQTGTRGQETQYF
TRBD2,TRBJ2-7,TRBV10-2,.,TGCGCCACCAGACTAGCGGAGAACTACGAGCAGTACTTC,CATRLAENYEQYF
.,TRBJ2-1,TRBV18,.,TGTGCCAGCTCACCAGATAGATCTGAGCAGTTCTTC,CASSPDRSEQFF
.,TRBJ1-4,TRBV18,.,TGTGCCAGCTCACAAACAGATAATGAAAAACTGTTTTTT,CASSQTDNEKLFF
TRBD2,TRBJ2-1,TRBV7-2,.,TGTGCCAGCAGCCCCCAAGGAGCGGGAGGTATGAATGAGCAGTTCTTC,CASSPQGAGGMNEQFF
TRBD1,TRBJ2-3,TRBV7-2,.,TGTGCCAGCAGCTCCGACAGGGGACGCACAGATACGCAGTATTTT,CASSSDRGRTDTQYF
TRBD1,TRBJ1-3,TRBV6-1,.,TGTGCCAGCAGTGAGATGACAGGGCCGGGAAACACCATATATTTT,CASSEMTGPGNTIYF
.,TRBJ1-1,TRBV10-3,.,TGTGCCATCAGTGAATCTCTAGAAAACACTGAAGCTTTCTTT,CAISESLENTEAFF
TRBD1,TRBJ1-5,TRBV30,few,TGTGCCTGGAGTGATAAGGGGGCTAATCAGCCCCAGCATTTT,CAWSDKGANQPQHF
.,TRBJ1-1,TRBV6-5,.,TGTGCCAGCAGTTACTCGAGCTCGGACACTGAAGCTTTCTTT,CASSYSSSDTEAFF
.,TRBJ1-1,TRBV6-5,.,TGTGCCAGCAGTTTGGACAGGAACACTGAAGCTTTCTTT,CASSLDRNTEAFF
.,TRBJ1-2,TRBV7-9,once,TGTGCCAGCAGCTTAGCGAGTCACTATGGCTACACCTTC,CASSLASHYGYTF
TRBD2,TRBJ2-1,TRBV9,.,TGTGCCAGCAGCGTAGGGACTAGCGGGAGTCTGGACAATGAGCAGTTCTTC,CASSVGTSGSLDNEQFF
TRBD1,TRBJ2-2,TRBV28,.,TGTGCCAGCAGTTCCCCTTTCAGGGGGCAACGAGCCGGGGAGCTGTTTTTT,CASSSPFRGQRAGELFF
TRBD2,TRBJ2-1,TRBV18,.,TGTGCCAGCTCATCAACTAGCGGGGGGGCCAATTTTCTAAATGAGCAGTTCTTC,CASSSTSGGANFLNEQFF
TRBD1,TRBJ2-2,TRBV24-1,few,TGTGCCACCAGTGATCCCAGGGGGCCCACCGGGGAGCTGTTTTTT,CATSDPRGPTGELFF
TRBD1,TRBJ1-3,TRBV2,.,TGTGCCAGCGGAGAGGACAGGGGGGGAAACACCATATATTTT,CASGEDRGGNTIYF
TRBD1,TRBJ2-2,TRBV9,.,TGTGCCAGCAGCGCGCCGCGGGGACAGGGCTTGAACACCGGGGAGCTGTTTTTT,CASSAPRGQGLNTGELFF
TRBD2,TRBJ2-2,TRBV9,.,TGTGCCAGCAGCCGGATGGGACTAGCGGGAGGCTCTTTACCCGGGGAGCTGTTTTTT,CASSRMGLAGGSLPGELFF
TRBD1,TRBJ2-3,TRBV30,.,TGTGCCTGGAGTACACAGGGGGGACCCACCGGAGATACGCAGTATTTT,CAWSTQGGPTGDTQYF
TRBD1,TRBJ1-2,TRBV30,once,TGTGCCTGGAGGCCTCCGCAGGGGGCTTTAACCGGATTCAACTATGGCTACACCTTC,CAWRPPQGALTGFNYGYTF
TRBD1,TRBJ2-7,TRBV6-5,.,TGTGCCAGCAGTTACCCCGGACAGGTTAGCTCCTACGAGCAGTACTTC,CASSYPGQVSSYEQYF